These 9 T cell receptor beta chains originate from one sample sequenced in a study of cytomegalovirus exposure and HLA in healthy donors. It was with 60 Vbeta and 13 Jbeta primers that the PCR ran. TCRdb's copy holds only in-frame clones and misses some; the assay was immunoSEQ multiplex PCR. The sample lists about 110,000 clones; approximately 83% were seen once. The source material was PBMCs. The receptors shown here come from a man between 40 and 49 years old in good health and CMV-seronegative.

The rearrangement joins TRBV7-2 to TRBJ1-2; 7 nucleotides agree with TRBD1. CDR3 length: 15 amino acids. Trimming cost V 4 bases and J 4 bases; bases outside gene matches: 9. In germline, CDR1 is SGHTA, CDR2 FQGNSA. CDR3 coding DNA: TGTGCCAGCAGCTCTTCTCTGGACAGGCCCTATGGCTACACCTTC. Its translation: CASSSSLDRPYGYTF.

This clone was observed a handful of times. The gene calls are TRBV12-5 and TRBJ1-1; 8 bases map to TRBD1. The CDR3 is 13 amino acids. Germline CDR1 and CDR2: LGHNT and FRNRAP. V shed 5 bases and J 5 bases; nucleotides not matched to a gene: 4. The CDR3 region is CASGRDRRTEAFF. CDR3 nucleotide sequence: TGTGCTAGTGGTCGGGACAGGAGAACTGAAGCTTTCTTT.

CDR3 sequence reads: CASRQTGVNSPLHF. As DNA, the CDR3 is TGCGCCAGCAGACAGACAGGGGTTAATTCACCCCTCCACTTT. The rearrangement links TRBV4-1 to TRBJ1-6; 8 nucleotides align to TRBD1. Germline CDR1 reads MGHRA; CDR2 reads YSYEKL. J lost 6 bases, V lost 6 bases, and 4 bases had no gene match. This CDR3 contains 14 residues.

The gene calls are TRBV19 and TRBJ1-5; the D is unclear. This CDR3 spans 16 amino acids. The V end was cut by 3 bases, the J end by 0 bases, with 12 bases between. Germline V lookup: CDR1 LNHDA, CDR2 SQIVND (reference sequence). The CDR3 spells CASSIVSGNSNQPQHF. The CDR3 region has the DNA TGTGCCAGTAGTATCGTTTCCGGGAATAGCAATCAGCCCCAGCATTTT.

This sequence joins TRBV30 and TRBJ1-1; 9 bases fit TRBD1. The J segment lost 3 bases and the V segment lost 3 bases, leaving 8 bases of the junction unmatched. Germline V gives CDR1 GTSNPN, CDR2 SVGIG (reference sequence). The CDR3 is 15 amino acids. CDR3 sequence reads: CAWRSGTGFDTEAFF. In DNA form, the CDR3 reads TGTGCCTGGAGGTCCGGGACAGGGTTTGACACTGAAGCTTTCTTT.

This clone was seen just once. The chain uses TRBV5-1 and TRBJ1-3, with unresolved D. The CDR3 runs to 14 residues. The V end was cut by 0 bases, the J end by 4 bases, with 8 bases between. CDR1 and CDR2 from the germline V gene are SGHRS and YFSETQ. CDR3 protein: CASSLEPGGNTIYF. CDR3 bases: TGCGCCAGCAGCTTGGAGCCGGGAGGAAACACCATATATTTT.

This sequence joins TRBV2 and TRBJ2-5; D possibly corresponds to TRBD1 (6 bases). Per germline, CDR1 SNHLY and CDR2 FYNNEI. This CDR3 is built from 15 residues. V gave up 1 base and J gave up 4 bases, with 13 bases separating them. Here the CDR3 reads CASSEDGARGETQYF. The CDR3 coding sequence is TGTGCCAGCAGTGAAGATGGGGCCAGGGGAGAGACCCAGTACTTC. Using reference TRBV2 and TRBJ2-5 for the parts outside the CDR3, the full variable domain is EPEVTQTPSHQVTQMGQEVILRCVPISNHLYFYWYRQILGQKVEFLVSFYNNEISEKSEIFDDQFSVERPDGSNFTLKIRSTKLEDSAMYFCASSEDGARGETQYFGPGTRLLVL.

This chain connects TRBV4-1 to TRBJ1-6, with D possibly TRBD1 on 5 matching bases. Germline assignment: CDR1 MGHRA and CDR2 YSYEKL. This CDR3 comprises 15 residues. Trimming left V 0 bases short and J 5 bases short, with 8 bases between. The CDR3 here is CASSQEGGDNSPLHF. Here the CDR3 DNA reads TGCGCCAGCAGCCAAGAAGGAGGGGATAATTCACCCCTCCACTTT.

This clone was seen only once. This chain connects TRBV18 to TRBJ1-3, with D possibly matching TRBD1 (5 bases). V lost 0 bases and J 2 bases, leaving 8 bases between the germline ends. CDR3 length: 15 amino acids. Germline CDR1 and CDR2: KGHSH and LQKENI. The CDR3 DNA follows: TGTGCCAGCTCACCACCGGGGGGTGCTGGAAACACCATATATTTT. Encoded protein: CASSPPGGAGNTIYF.